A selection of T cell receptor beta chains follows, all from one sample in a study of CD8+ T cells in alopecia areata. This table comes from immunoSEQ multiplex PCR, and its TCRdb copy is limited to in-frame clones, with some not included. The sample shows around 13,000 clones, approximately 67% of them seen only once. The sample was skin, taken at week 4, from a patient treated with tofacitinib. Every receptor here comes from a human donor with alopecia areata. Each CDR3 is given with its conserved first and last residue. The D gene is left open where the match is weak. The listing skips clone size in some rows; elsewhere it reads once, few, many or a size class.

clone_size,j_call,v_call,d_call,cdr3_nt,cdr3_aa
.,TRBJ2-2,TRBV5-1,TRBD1,TGCGCCAGCACAACGGGGCAGGGGGCGCGTGTCGGGGAGCTGTTTTTT,CASTTGQGARVGELFF
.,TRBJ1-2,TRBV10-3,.,TGTGCCATCAGTGAGTCAACGGGAGGCTACACCTTC,CAISESTGGYTF
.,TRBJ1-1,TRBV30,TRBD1,TGTGCCTGGGAGGGACAGCCCAACACTGAAGCTTTCTTT,CAWEGQPNTEAFF
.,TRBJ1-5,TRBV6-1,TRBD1,TGTGCCAGCAGTTCCGGACAGGGAAGCAATCAGCCCCAGCATTTT,CASSSGQGSNQPQHF
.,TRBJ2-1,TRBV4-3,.,TGCGCCAGCAACCAAGGTAGCGGCAACTCCTACAATGAGCAGTTCTTC,CASNQGSGNSYNEQFF
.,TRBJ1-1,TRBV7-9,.,TGTGCCAGCAGCTTAATCCCCGGGACCCTGAACACTGAAGCTTTCTTT,CASSLIPGTLNTEAFF
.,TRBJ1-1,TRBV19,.,TGTGCCAGTAGTCCCAGGGTGAACACTGAAGCTTTCTTT,CASSPRVNTEAFF
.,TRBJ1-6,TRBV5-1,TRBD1,TGCGCCAGCAGGACAACAGGGGAATGGGGATCACCCCTCCACTTT,CASRTTGEWGSPLHF
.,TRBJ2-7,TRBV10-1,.,TGCGCCAGCAGCTCCGGCGGCTACGAGCAGTACTTC,CASSSGGYEQYF
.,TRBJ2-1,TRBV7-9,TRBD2,TGTGCCAGCAGCTCCCCGACTAGCGGGGGGCTGTCCTACAATGAGCAGTTCTTC,CASSSPTSGGLSYNEQFF
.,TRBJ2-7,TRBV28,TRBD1,TGTGCCAGCAGTTCAACAGGGGAGAAGGACTTC,CASSSTGEKDF
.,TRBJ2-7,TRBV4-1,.,TGCGCCAGCAGCCAAGATCTCCGGGTTTATTACTACGAGCAGTACTTC,CASSQDLRVYYYEQYF
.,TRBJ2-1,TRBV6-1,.,TGTGCCAGCAGTTCCCCACACTACTCTGAGCAGTTCTTC,CASSSPHYSEQFF
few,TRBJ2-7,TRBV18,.,TGTGCCAGCTCACCAAGGGATATTACCTACGAGCAGTACTTC,CASSPRDITYEQYF
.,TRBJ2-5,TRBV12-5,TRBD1,TGTGCTAGTGGAACCACAGGGGCAGAGACCCAGTACTTC,CASGTTGAETQYF
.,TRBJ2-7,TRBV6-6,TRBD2,TGTGCCAGCAGAACTCAAGGACTAGCGATGAGTGAGCAGTACTTC,CASRTQGLAMSEQYF
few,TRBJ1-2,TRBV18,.,TGTGCCAGCTCACCAGACAGTAACTATGGCTACACCTTC,CASSPDSNYGYTF
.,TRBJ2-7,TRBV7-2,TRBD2,TGTGCCAGCAGCTTCGGGACTACCTACGAGCAGTACTTC,CASSFGTTYEQYF
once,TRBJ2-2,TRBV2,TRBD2,TGTGCCAGCGCGGTACAGCGGGGGATTTCGAACACCGGGGAGCTGTTTTTT,CASAVQRGISNTGELFF
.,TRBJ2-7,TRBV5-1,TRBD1,TGCGCCAGCAGCACCGGGACAGGGTCCTACGAGCAGTACTTC,CASSTGTGSYEQYF
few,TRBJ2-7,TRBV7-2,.,TGTGCCAGCAGCTTCACAGGGAGTGGCCACGAGCAGTACTTC,CASSFTGSGHEQYF
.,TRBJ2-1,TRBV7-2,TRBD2,TGTGCCAGCAGCTTAGCGTCGGGGACTAGCGGGGGGCGAACCTACAATGAGCAGTTCTTC,CASSLASGTSGGRTYNEQFF
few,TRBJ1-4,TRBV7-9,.,TGTGCCAGCAGCTTGAGGGGAGCTAATGAAAAACTGTTTTTT,CASSLRGANEKLFF
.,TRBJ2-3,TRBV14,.,TGTGCCAGCAGCCAAAGTTTAATAGATACGCAGTATTTT,CASSQSLIDTQYF
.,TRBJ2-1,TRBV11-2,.,TGTGCCAGCAGCTTAACCGGGGGACCTTACAATGAGCAGTTCTTC,CASSLTGGPYNEQFF
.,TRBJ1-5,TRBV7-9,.,TGTGCCAGCAGCTTCGAGGGCGGAACGGTGGGCAATCAGCCCCAGCATTTT,CASSFEGGTVGNQPQHF
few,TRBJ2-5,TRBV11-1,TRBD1,TGTGCCAGCAGCGCCCAGGGGGCTGAGACCCAGTACTTC,CASSAQGAETQYF
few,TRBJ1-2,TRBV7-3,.,TGTGCCAGCAGCGCCCCAGGCCCAGCTAACTATGGCTACACCTTC,CASSAPGPANYGYTF
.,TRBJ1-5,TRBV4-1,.,TGCGCCAGCAGCCATAACCTGGGGCAGGGCTGGAATCAGCCCCAGCATTTT,CASSHNLGQGWNQPQHF
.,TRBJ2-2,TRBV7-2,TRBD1,TGTGCCAGCAGCTCCTCGACAGGGGGGACCGGGGAGCTGTTTTTT,CASSSSTGGTGELFF
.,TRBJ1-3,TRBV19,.,TGTGCCAGTAGTAAGGCGGAACTCTTCTCTGGAAACACCATATATTTT,CASSKAELFSGNTIYF
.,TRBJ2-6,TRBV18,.,TGTGCCAGCTCACCAGGGTATCAAAGCTCTGGGGCCAACGTCCTGACTTTC,CASSPGYQSSGANVLTF
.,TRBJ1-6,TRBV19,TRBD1,TGTGCCAGTAGTATTCTACCGGGACAGGGGAATTCACCCCTCCACTTT,CASSILPGQGNSPLHF
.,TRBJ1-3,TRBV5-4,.,TGTGCCAGCAGCTTGCGCAGGGCTTCTGGAAACACCATATATTTT,CASSLRRASGNTIYF
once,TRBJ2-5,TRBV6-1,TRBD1,TGTGCCAGCAGTGAGACAGGGGGCCAAGAGACCCAGTACTTC,CASSETGGQETQYF
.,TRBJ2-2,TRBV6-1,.,TGTGCCAGCAGTGAAGTTACAGGTACCGGGGAGCTGTTTTTT,CASSEVTGTGELFF
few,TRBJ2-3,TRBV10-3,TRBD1,TGTGCCATCAGGGACAGGGACACAGATACGCAGTATTTT,CAIRDRDTDTQYF
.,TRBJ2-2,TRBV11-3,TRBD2,TGTGCCAGCAGCTTAGGGGCGGGACTAGTGAAACCCAACACCGGGGAGCTGTTTTTT,CASSLGAGLVKPNTGELFF
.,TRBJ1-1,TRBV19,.,TGTGCCAGTAGTAAGGGGACATCAATACGGGCTTTCTTT,CASSKGTSIRAFF
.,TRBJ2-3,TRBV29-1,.,TGCAGCGTTGAAATGGGCAGGGCCACCACAGATACGCAGTATTTT,CSVEMGRATTDTQYF
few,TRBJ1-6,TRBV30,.,TGTGCCTGGAGTGCACGGGGGGCGGGGGCGAGTTCACCCCTCCACTTT,CAWSARGAGASSPLHF
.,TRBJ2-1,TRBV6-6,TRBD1,TGTGCCAGCAGTTTGTGGGACAGGGGCAACAATGAGCAGTTCTTC,CASSLWDRGNNEQFF
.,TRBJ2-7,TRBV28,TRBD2,TGTGCGTCGGGGGGCTACGAGCAGTACTTC,CASGGYEQYF
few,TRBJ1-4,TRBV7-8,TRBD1,TGTGCCAGCAGCTTAGCCGGGACAGGGAAGGAAAAACTGTTTTTT,CASSLAGTGKEKLFF
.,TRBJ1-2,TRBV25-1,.,TGTGCCAGCAGTGCCATTATGTATGGCTACACCTTC,CASSAIMYGYTF
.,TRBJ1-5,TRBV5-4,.,TGTGCCAGCAGCGCCATGGGCGACAGTTCGCCCCAGCATTTT,CASSAMGDSSPQHF
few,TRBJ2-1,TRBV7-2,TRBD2,TGTGCCAGCAGCTTAACTGGGGGGGAATACAATGAGCAGTTCTTC,CASSLTGGEYNEQFF
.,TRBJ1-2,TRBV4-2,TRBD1,TGTGCCAGCAGCCAACCGACAGGGATTTGGGGCTACACCTTC,CASSQPTGIWGYTF
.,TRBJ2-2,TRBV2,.,TGTGCCAGCAAGGGAAGCGGCGCCGGGGAGCTGTTTTTT,CASKGSGAGELFF
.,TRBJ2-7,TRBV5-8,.,TGTGCCAGCACCTCTCCGACTAGAACCTACGAGCAGTACTTC,CASTSPTRTYEQYF
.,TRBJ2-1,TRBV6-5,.,TGTGCCAGCAGTTTTCCGCGGGTTGAGCAGTTCTTC,CASSFPRVEQFF
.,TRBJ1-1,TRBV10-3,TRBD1,TGTGCCATCACCCGGGACAGGGGGGCGAACACTGAAGCTTTCTTT,CAITRDRGANTEAFF
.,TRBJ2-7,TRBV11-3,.,TGTGCCAGCAGCCTCGGATACTACGAGCAGTACTTC,CASSLGYYEQYF